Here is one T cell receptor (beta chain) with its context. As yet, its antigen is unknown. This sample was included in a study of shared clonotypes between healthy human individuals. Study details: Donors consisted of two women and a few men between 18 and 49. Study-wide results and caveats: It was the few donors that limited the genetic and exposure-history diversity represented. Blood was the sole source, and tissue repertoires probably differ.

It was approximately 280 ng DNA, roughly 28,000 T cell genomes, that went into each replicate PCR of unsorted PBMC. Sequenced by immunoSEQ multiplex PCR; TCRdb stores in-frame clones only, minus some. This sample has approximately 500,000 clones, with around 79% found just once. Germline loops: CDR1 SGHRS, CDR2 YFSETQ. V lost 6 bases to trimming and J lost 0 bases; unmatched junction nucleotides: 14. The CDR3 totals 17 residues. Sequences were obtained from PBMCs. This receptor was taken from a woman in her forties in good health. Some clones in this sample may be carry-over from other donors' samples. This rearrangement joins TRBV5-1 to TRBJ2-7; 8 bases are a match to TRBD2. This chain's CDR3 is CASTFGIAGQTSYEQYF. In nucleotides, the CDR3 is TGCGCCAGCACCTTTGGAATAGCGGGACAAACCTCCTACGAGCAGTACTTC.